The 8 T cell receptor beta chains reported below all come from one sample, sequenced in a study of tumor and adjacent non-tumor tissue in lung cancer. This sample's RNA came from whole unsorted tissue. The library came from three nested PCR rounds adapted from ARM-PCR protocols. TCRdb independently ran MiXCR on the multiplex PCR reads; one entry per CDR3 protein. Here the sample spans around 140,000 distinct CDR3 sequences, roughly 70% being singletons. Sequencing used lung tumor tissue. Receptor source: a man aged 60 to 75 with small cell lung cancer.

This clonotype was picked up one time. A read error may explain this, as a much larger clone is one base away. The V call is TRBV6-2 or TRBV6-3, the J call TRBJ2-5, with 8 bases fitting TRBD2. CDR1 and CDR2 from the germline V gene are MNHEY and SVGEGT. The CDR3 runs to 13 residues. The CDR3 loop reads CTSRGSGTETQYF. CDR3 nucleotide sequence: TGTACCAGCAGAGGTAGCGGGACGGAGACCCAGTACTTC.

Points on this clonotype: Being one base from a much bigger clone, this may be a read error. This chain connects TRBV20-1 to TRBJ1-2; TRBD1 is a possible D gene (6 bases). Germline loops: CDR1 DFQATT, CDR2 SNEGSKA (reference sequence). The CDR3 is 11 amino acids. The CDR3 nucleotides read TGCAGTGCGTGGGACACCTATGGCTACATCTTC. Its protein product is CSAWDTYGYIF.

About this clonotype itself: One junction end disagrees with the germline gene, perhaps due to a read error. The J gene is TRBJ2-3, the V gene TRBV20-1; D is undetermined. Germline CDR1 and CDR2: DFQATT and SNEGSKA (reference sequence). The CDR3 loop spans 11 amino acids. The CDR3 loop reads CGAVDGATQYF. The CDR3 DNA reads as TGCGGTGCTGTGGACGGAGCGACGCAGTATTTT.

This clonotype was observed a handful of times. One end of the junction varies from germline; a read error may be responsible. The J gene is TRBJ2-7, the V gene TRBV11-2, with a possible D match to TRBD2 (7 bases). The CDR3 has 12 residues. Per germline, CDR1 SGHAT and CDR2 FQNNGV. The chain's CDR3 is CASSAGGREQYF. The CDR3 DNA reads TGTGCTAGCAGCGCCGGGGGGCGCGAGCAGTACTTC.

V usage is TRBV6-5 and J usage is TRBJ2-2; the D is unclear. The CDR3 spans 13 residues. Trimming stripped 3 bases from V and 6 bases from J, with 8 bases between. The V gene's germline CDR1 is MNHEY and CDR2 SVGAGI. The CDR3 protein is CASSYMGAGELFF. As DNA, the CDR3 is TGTGCCAGCAGTTATATGGGCGCCGGGGAGCTGTTTTTT.

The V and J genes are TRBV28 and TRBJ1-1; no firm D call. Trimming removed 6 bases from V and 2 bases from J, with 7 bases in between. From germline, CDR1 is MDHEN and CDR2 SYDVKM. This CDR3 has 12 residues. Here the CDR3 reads CASSLDNTEAFF. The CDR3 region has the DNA TGTGCCAGCAGCCTTGATAACACTGAAGCTTTCTTT.

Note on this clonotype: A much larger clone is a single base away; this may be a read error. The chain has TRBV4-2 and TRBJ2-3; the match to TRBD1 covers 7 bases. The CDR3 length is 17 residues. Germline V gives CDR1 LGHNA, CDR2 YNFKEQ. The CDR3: CASSQDPREGGTETQYF. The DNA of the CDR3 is TGTGCCAGCAGCCAAGATCCGAGGGAAGGGGGCACAGAAACGCAGTATTTT.

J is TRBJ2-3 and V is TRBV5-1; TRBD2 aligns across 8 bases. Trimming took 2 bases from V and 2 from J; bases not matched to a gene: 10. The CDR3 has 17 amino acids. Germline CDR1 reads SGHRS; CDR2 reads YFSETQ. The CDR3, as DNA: TGCGCCAGCAGCTTCCTACTAACGGGAGGGCCCACAGATACGCAGTATTTT. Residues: CASSFLLTGGPTDTQYF.